A selection of T cell receptor beta chains follows, all from one sample in a study of identical twins. Via MiXCR, TCRdb re-called the 5' RACE reads, giving one row per CDR3 protein. In the table there are a few hundred thousand distinct CDR3 sequences, roughly 26% of which are singletons. These data were also filed under a second study, of T cells expressing NK-cell markers.

The specimen sequenced was CD4+ T cells sorted from blood. These receptor sequences come from a woman younger than 35 in good health. The CDR3 runs from the conserved cysteine through the conserved F or W. D genes are given only for firm matches. Only part of the rows carry a size: once, few, many, or a class if the clone is expanded.

J gene,D gene,V gene,clone size,CDR3 DNA,CDR3 protein
TRBJ2-2,NA,TRBV10-3,NA,TGTGCCATCAGTGAGTCTGGGGTCACCGGGGAGCTGTTTTTT,CAISESGVTGELFF
TRBJ2-1,TRBD2,TRBV4-2,NA,TGTGCCAGCACCCAGGCAGGTAGCGGGAATGAGCAGTTCTTC,CASTQAGSGNEQFF
TRBJ2-7,NA,TRBV9,few,TGTGCCAGCAGCCCTCACTACAATACCTACGAGCAGTACTTC,CASSPHYNTYEQYF
TRBJ1-1,NA,TRBV12-3/TRBV12-4,few,TGTGCCAGCAGCATACGGGGGTGGGGGACTGAAGCTTTCTTT,CASSIRGWGTEAFF
TRBJ2-3,TRBD2,TRBV5-4,many,TGTGCCAGCAGCCGAGCGGGGGGGAAAAGCACAGATACGCAGTATTTT,CASSRAGGKSTDTQYF
TRBJ1-2,NA,TRBV20-1,few,TGCAGTGCTAGAGATGGAACCGGTCGCGGCTATGGCTACACCTTC,CSARDGTGRGYGYTF
TRBJ1-1,TRBD1,TRBV5-1,NA,TGCGCCAGCAGCGGGACAGGCTTTAACACTGAAGCTTTCTTT,CASSGTGFNTEAFF
TRBJ2-7,NA,TRBV6-5,NA,TGTGCCAGCAGGACTTCCTACGAGCAGTACTTC,CASRTSYEQYF
TRBJ2-5,NA,TRBV5-1,few,TGCGCCAGCAGCTTGTTGGGATGGTACCAAGAGACCCAGTACTTC,CASSLLGWYQETQYF
TRBJ1-6,TRBD1,TRBV4-3,few,TGCGCCAGCAGCCAAGAAACAGGGGAGAATTCACCCCTCCACTTT,CASSQETGENSPLHF
TRBJ2-3,NA,TRBV6-1,NA,TGTGCCAGCAGCATAGCGAGAAGCACAGATACGCAGTATTTT,CASSIARSTDTQYF
TRBJ2-2,NA,TRBV7-9,NA,TGTGCCAGCAGGCCCGCGGGGCCTGGGGAGCTGTTTTTT,CASRPAGPGELFF
TRBJ2-1,NA,TRBV11-2,NA,TGTGCCAGCAGCTTAGTGGAAGGGTTCTACAATGAGCAGTTCTTC,CASSLVEGFYNEQFF
TRBJ2-3,TRBD2,TRBV5-1,few,TGCGCCAGCAGCCCTCGGACTAGCGGGAACACAGATACGCAGTATTTT,CASSPRTSGNTDTQYF
TRBJ2-1,NA,TRBV9,NA,TGTGCCAGCGAAGGAGGACGCGGATCCTACAATGAGCAGTTCTTC,CASEGGRGSYNEQFF
TRBJ1-1,NA,TRBV7-9,few,TGTGCCAGCAGCTTCAAACAGGGATTGCCTGCTTTCTTT,CASSFKQGLPAFF
TRBJ2-7,NA,TRBV5-1,many,TGCGCCAGCAGCTTGGGGTCGGTGGCCTACGAGCAGTACTTC,CASSLGSVAYEQYF
TRBJ2-7,NA,TRBV14,NA,TGTGCCAGCAGCCAAGAGGACGAGCAGTACTTC,CASSQEDEQYF
TRBJ2-3,TRBD2,TRBV7-2,NA,TGTGCCAGCAGCTTCGGGCGGGGGGGCACAGATACGCAGTATTTT,CASSFGRGGTDTQYF
TRBJ2-5,NA,TRBV10-1,NA,TGCGCCAGCAGTGTCAACCCCAAAGAGACCCAGTACTTC,CASSVNPKETQYF
TRBJ2-1,NA,TRBV6-5,few,TGTGCCAGCAGCTCCGAGACCAGGAAGTTCTTC,CASSSETRKFF
TRBJ2-5,NA,TRBV7-9,once,TGTGCCAGCAGCCAAGGCGCCCCGTGGGAGACCCAGTACTTC,CASSQGAPWETQYF